This is a list of T cell receptor beta chains from one sample in a study of OX40 agonist ivuxolimab in advanced cancers. Measured with immunoSEQ multiplex PCR; TCRdb has only the in-frame clones, and not every one. This table has approximately 76,000 clones, approximately 85% appearing once. Source: CD4+ or CD8+ T cells sorted from blood, taken in a trial of the OX40 agonist ivuxolimab. The source of these receptors is an adult with an advanced solid tumor such as melanoma, head and neck, liver or kidney cancer. CDR3s include the opening cysteine and the closing phenylalanine or tryptophan. Not all rows give a size; the values are once, few, many and, for expanded clones, a class.

j_call	v_call	clone_size	cdr3_aa
TRBJ2-4	TRBV10-3	-	CAISSTMAKNIQYF
TRBJ2-5	TRBV19	-	CASRETGTLETQYF
TRBJ2-2	TRBV7-9	-	CASSLRPVSTGELFF
TRBJ2-3	TRBV7-3	-	CASSRGTGGTDTQYF
TRBJ2-2	TRBV18	once	CASSPPFGGRLTGELFF
TRBJ2-7	TRBV5-4	-	CASSTLYEQYF
TRBJ2-7	TRBV30	-	CAFGGNYEQYF
TRBJ2-7	TRBV5-8	-	CASSLQGLYEQYF
TRBJ2-1	TRBV5-1	-	CASSPGGLAGANEQFF
TRBJ1-3	TRBV7-2	-	CASSLEVANTIYF
TRBJ2-7	TRBV9	-	CASSAGQSKTYEQYF
TRBJ1-1	TRBV5-1	-	CASSPGRTMNTEAFF
TRBJ1-2	TRBV6-1	-	CASSEGARYYGYTF
TRBJ1-1	TRBV5-1	-	CASRYNTEAFF
TRBJ1-4	TRBV5-4	-	CASSLGGTNEKLFF
TRBJ1-1	TRBV5-8	-	CASSPTGGRTEAFF
TRBJ2-6	TRBV5-8	-	CASTISGEGANVLTF